This T cell receptor (beta chain) comes out of a study of T-cell reconstitution after alpha-beta-depleted transplantation in children. Regarding the study as a whole: High day-60 TCRbeta diversity in some patients came from surviving recipient T cells and thymic progenitors.

The germline CDR1 and CDR2 sequences are MDHEN and SYDVKM. The trim removed 10 bases at V and 5 bases at J, leaving 8 bases unmatched. The CDR3 runs to 12 residues. This clonotype came up a few times. Its specificity is not known. Unique molecular identifiers featured in how the TCRbeta library was prepared. TCRdb reprocessed the PCR reads with MiXCR, giving one entry per CDR3 protein. The sample lists approximately 650,000 distinct CDR3 sequences; 10% to 15% were seen once. The TCR was taken from a girl aged 2 to 10 with congenital amegakaryocytic thrombocytopenia, due to receive a stem cell transplant. The chain couples TRBV28 to TRBJ2-7; 7 bases agree with TRBD2. This sample comprised PBMCs, obtained before TCRalphabeta/CD19-depleted stem cell transplant. Here the CDR3 DNA reads TGTGCCACATCCGTGGGGGGGGACGAGCAGTACTTC. Residues: CATSVGGDEQYF.